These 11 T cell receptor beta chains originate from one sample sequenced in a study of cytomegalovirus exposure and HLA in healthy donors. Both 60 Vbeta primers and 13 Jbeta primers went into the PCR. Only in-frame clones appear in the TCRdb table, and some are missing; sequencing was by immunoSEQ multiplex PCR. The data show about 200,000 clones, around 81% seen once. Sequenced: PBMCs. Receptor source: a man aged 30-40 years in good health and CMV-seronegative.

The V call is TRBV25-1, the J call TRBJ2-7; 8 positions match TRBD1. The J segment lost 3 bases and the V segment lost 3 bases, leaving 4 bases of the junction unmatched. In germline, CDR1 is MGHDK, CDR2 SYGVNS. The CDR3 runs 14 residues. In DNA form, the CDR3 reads TGTGCCAGCAGTGACCACGGGACAGGCTACGAGCAGTACTTC. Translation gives CASSDHGTGYEQYF.

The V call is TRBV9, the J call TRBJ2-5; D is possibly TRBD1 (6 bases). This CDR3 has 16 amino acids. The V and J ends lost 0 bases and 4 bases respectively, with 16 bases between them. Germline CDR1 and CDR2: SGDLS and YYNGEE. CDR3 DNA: TGTGCCAGCAGCGTAGGGGGATCCGGGACAAGAGAGACCCAGTACTTC. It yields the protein CASSVGGSGTRETQYF.

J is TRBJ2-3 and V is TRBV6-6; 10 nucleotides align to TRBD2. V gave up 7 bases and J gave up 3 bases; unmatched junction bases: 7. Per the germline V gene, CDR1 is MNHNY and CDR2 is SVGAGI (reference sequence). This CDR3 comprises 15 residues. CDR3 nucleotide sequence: TGTGCCAGCAAGGAAGCGGGAGGGTGGACAGATACGCAGTATTTT. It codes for CASKEAGGWTDTQYF.

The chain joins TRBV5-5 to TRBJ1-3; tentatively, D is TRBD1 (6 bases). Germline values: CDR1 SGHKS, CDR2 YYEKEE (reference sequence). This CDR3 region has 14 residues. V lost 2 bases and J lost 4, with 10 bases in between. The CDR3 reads CASSLFTGGNTIYF. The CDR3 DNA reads TGTGCCAGCAGCTTATTCACAGGGGGAAACACCATATATTTT.

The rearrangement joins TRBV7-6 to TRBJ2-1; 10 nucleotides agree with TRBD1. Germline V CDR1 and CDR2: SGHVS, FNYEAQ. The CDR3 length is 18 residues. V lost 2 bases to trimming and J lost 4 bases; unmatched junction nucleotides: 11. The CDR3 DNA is TGTGCCAGCAGCTTACCCGGACAGGGGGAAGGTATATACAATGAGCAGTTCTTC. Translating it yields CASSLPGQGEGIYNEQFF.

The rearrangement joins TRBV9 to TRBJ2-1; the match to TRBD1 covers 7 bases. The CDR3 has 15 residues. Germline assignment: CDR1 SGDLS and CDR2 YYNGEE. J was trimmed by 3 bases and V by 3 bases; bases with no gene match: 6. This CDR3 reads CASSGGTVFYNEQFF. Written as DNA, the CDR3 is TGTGCCAGCAGCGGTGGGACAGTATTCTACAATGAGCAGTTCTTC.

CDR3 residues: CASEWSVTGELFF. The CDR3 DNA reads TGTGCCAGTGAGTGGAGCGTCACCGGGGAGCTGTTTTTT. The genes are TRBV28 and TRBJ2-2; the D is unclear. Trimming stripped 9 bases from V and 4 bases from J, with 12 bases between. Germline V lookup: CDR1 MDHEN, CDR2 SYDVKM. The CDR3 runs to 13 residues.

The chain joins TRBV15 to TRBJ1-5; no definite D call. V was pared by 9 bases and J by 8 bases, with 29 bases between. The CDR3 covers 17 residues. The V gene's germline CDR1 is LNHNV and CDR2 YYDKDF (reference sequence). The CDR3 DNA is TGTGCCACGGCGACTACTTTTCTGGCGAATTTTGTTGAGCCCCAGCATTTT. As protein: CATATTFLANFVEPQHF. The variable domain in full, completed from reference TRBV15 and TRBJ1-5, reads DAMVIQNPRYQVTQFGKPVTLSCSQTLNHNVMYWYQQKSSQAPKLLFHYYDKDFNNEADTPDNFQSRRPNTSFCFLDIRSPGLGDTAMYLCATATTFLANFVEPQHFGDGTRLSIL.

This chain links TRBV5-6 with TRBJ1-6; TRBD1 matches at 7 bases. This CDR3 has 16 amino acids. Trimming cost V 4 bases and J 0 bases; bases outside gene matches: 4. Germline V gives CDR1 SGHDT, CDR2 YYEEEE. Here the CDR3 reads CASSATGSSYNSPLHF. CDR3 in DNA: TGTGCCAGCAGCGCGACAGGGAGCTCCTATAATTCACCCCTCCACTTT.

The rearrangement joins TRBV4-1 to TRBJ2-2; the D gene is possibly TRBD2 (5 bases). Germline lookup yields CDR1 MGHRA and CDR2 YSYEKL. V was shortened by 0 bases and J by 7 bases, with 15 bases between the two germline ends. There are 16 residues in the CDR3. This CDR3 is CASSQDTLAMGGELFF. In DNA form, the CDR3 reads TGCGCCAGCAGCCAAGATACCCTAGCAATGGGCGGGGAGCTGTTTTTT.

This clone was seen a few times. The chain's CDR3 is CASSIHLQDNEQFF. CDR3 sequence (DNA): TGTGCCAGTAGTATCCACCTTCAGGACAATGAGCAGTTCTTC. The chain uses TRBV19 and TRBJ2-1, with D hard to call. Germline CDR1 LNHDA, CDR2 SQIVND (reference sequence). This CDR3 spans 14 amino acids. Trimming pared 3 bases from V and 5 bases from J, leaving 11 bases between.